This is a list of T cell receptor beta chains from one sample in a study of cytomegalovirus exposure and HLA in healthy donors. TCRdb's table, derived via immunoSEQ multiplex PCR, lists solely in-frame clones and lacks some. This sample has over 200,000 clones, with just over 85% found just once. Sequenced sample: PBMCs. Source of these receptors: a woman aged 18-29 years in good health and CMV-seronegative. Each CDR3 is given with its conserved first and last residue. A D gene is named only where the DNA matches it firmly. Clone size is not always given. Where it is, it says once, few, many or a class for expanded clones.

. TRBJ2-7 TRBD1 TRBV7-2 CASSLRSADRGHEQYF TGTGCCAGCAGCTTAAGGTCTGCGGACAGGGGCCACGAGCAGTACTTC
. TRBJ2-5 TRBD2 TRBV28 CASSLVGLAGVLSEKETQYF TGTGCCAGCAGTTTAGTGGGACTAGCGGGAGTCCTCTCCGAGAAAGAGACCCAGTACTTC
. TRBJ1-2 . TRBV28 CATSLSGYGYTF TGTGCCACCTCGTTGTCGGGCTATGGCTACACCTTC
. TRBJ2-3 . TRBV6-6 CASRLTDTQYF TGTGCCAGCAGGCTAACAGATACGCAGTATTTT
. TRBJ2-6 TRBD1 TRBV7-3 CASSLTRTGRTSSGANVLTF TGTGCCAGCAGCTTAACGCGGACAGGCCGGACGAGCTCTGGGGCCAACGTCCTGACTTTC
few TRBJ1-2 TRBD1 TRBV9 CASSVDRGPNYGYTF TGTGCCAGCAGCGTCGACAGGGGGCCCAACTATGGCTACACCTTC
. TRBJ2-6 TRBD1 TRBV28 CASSSLGQDGANVLTF TGTGCCAGCAGTAGTCTGGGACAGGATGGGGCCAACGTCCTGACTTTC
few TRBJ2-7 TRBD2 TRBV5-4 CASSSGTSGSYDEQYF TGTGCCAGCAGTTCCGGGACTAGCGGGAGTTACGACGAGCAGTACTTC
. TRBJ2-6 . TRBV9 CASSVTASGANVLTF TGTGCCAGCAGCGTGACAGCCTCTGGGGCCAACGTCCTGACTTTC
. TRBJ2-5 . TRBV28 CASTTAPTVETQYF TGTGCCAGTACGACAGCACCGACCGTCGAGACCCAGTACTTC
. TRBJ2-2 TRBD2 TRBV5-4 CASSLAGTSGQPARAGELFF TGTGCCAGCAGCTTGGCCGGGACTAGCGGGCAACCAGCTAGGGCCGGGGAGCTGTTTTTT
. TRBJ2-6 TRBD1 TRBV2 CASSRQGATSGANVLTF TGTGCCAGCAGTCGACAGGGGGCGACCTCTGGGGCCAACGTCCTGACTTTC
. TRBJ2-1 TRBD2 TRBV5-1 CASSLGLAGQYNEQFF TGCGCCAGCAGCTTGGGGCTAGCGGGACAATACAATGAGCAGTTCTTC
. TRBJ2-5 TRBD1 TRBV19 CASSTGQGVTETQYF TGTGCCAGTAGTACTGGACAGGGAGTAACAGAGACCCAGTACTTC
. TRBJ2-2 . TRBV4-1 CASASRQGTSGELFF TGCGCCAGCGCCTCACGGCAGGGAACGTCCGGGGAGCTGTTTTTT
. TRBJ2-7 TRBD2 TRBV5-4 CASSLAGGVYEQYF TGTGCCAGCAGCTTGGCGGGAGGGGTCTACGAGCAGTACTTC
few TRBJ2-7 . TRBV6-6 CASSYTGEERGQYF TGTGCCAGCAGTTATACGGGAGAGGAAAGGGGGCAGTACTTC
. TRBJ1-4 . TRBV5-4 CASSLGQESTNEKLFF TGTGCCAGCAGCTTGGGACAGGAATCAACTAATGAAAAACTGTTTTTT
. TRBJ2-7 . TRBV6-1 CASRGTRGNYEQYF TGTGCCAGCAGGGGGACCAGGGGAAACTACGAGCAGTACTTC
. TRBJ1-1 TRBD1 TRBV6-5 CASRADRVNTEAFF TGTGCCAGCAGGGCGGACAGGGTGAACACTGAAGCTTTCTTT
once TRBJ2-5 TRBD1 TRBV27 CASSLGQGRETQYF TGTGCCAGCAGTTTGGGACAGGGCAGGGAGACCCAGTACTTC
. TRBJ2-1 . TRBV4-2 CASSQPGAYNEQFF TGTGCCAGCAGCCAGCCGGGAGCTTACAATGAGCAGTTCTTC
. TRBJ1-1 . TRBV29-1 CSVRQVGENEAFF TGCAGCGTTAGACAGGTCGGAGAGAATGAAGCTTTCTTT
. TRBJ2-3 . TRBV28 CASSLLTDTQYF TGTGCCAGCAGTTTACTAACAGATACGCAGTATTTT
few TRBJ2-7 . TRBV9 CASSVGGNEGYEQYF TGTGCCAGCAGCGTAGGTGGGAACGAGGGCTACGAGCAGTACTTC
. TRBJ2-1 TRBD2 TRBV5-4 CASSPGGGRDNEQFF TGTGCCAGCAGTCCGGGGGGCGGGAGGGATAATGAGCAGTTCTTC
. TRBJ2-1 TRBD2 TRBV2 CASILTSGTYNEQFF TGTGCCAGCATCCTTACTAGCGGGACTTACAATGAGCAGTTCTTC
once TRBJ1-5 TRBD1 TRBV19 CASSIRGQGTQPQHF TGTGCCAGTAGTATAAGGGGGCAGGGGACTCAGCCCCAGCATTTT
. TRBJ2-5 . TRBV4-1 CASSQVATETQYF TGCGCCAGCAGCCAAGTGGCAACAGAGACCCAGTACTTC
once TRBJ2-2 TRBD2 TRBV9 CASSVEPSGTGELFF TGTGCCAGCAGCGTAGAGCCTAGCGGGACCGGGGAGCTGTTTTTT
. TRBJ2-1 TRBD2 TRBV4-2 CASSQDLPSGRYDEQFF TGTGCCAGCAGCCAAGATTTGCCTAGCGGGAGGTACGATGAGCAGTTCTTC
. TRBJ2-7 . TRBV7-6 CASSLKAQDEQYF TGTGCCAGCAGCTTAAAAGCCCAGGACGAGCAGTACTTC
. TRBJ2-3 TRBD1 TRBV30 CAWRGETGGPTDTQYF TGTGCCTGGAGGGGAGAGACAGGGGGGCCCACAGATACGCAGTATTTT
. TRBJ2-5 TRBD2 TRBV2 CASTLGLAGGTQYF TGTGCCAGCACCTTAGGACTAGCGGGAGGGACCCAGTACTTC
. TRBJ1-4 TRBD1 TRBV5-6 CASSFRDRVYEKLFF TGTGCCAGCAGCTTCCGGGACAGGGTCTATGAAAAACTGTTTTTT
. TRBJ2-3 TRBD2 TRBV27 CASSPLAGGRDTQYF TGTGCCAGCAGCCCCCTAGCGGGAGGGCGTGATACGCAGTATTTT
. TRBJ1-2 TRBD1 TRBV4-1 CASSQESSGGTYGYTF TGCGCCAGCAGCCAAGAAAGCTCAGGGGGCACCTATGGCTACACCTTC
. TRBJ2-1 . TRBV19 CASSIGRREPDYNEQFF TGTGCCAGTAGTATAGGGAGGAGGGAGCCAGACTACAATGAGCAGTTCTTC
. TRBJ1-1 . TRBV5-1 CASSLHLTGITEAFF TGCGCCAGCAGCCTCCACCTTACAGGGATAACTGAAGCTTTCTTT
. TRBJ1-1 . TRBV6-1 CASSEAGGTEAFF TGTGCCAGCAGTGAAGCAGGGGGCACTGAAGCTTTCTTT